This T cell receptor (beta chain) is from a study of post-analysis software for immune sequencing data. Across the study: Included courses were relapsing-remitting and secondary progressive multiple sclerosis; progressive-relapsing multiple sclerosis was also included. Regarding the study as a whole: With TRBV5-6, TRBV5-1 and TRBV20-1 included, roughly five TRBV segments were more frequent in patients than in controls. Multiple sclerosis patients showed significantly lower normalized Chao1 diversity than controls did.

The V end lost 1 base, the J end lost 4 bases, and 13 bases lay between the germline ends. The CDR3 contains 15 residues. Concerning this clonotype: What it binds is unknown.

Unique molecular identifiers were present in the TCR beta cDNA libraries. Starting from approximately 1 to 10 million T cells, the study yielded approximately 460,000 cDNA molecules. TCRdb passed the PCR reads through MiXCR, listing each CDR3 protein once. The sample includes approximately 690,000 distinct CDR3 sequences, roughly three fifths of them seen just once. The sequencing sample was made of blood. The rearrangement links TRBV5-7 to TRBJ2-3; the D gene could be TRBD1 or TRBD2 (6 bases each). TRBV5-7 is an ORF for which the function is uncertain. This TCR derives from a girl aged 2 to 10 with multiple sclerosis. The chain's CDR3 is CASSLNREVADTQYF. CDR3 DNA: TGTGCCAGCAGCTTGAACAGGGAGGTCGCAGATACGCAGTATTTT.